This TCR beta chain was identified during a study of cytomegalovirus exposure and HLA in healthy donors. The count of this clone is one. The V and J ends lost 3 bases and 3 bases, in that order; junction bases with no gene match: 10. Germline CDR1 reads SGHNT; CDR2 reads YYREEE (reference sequence). The CDR3 is made up of 17 amino acids. In the PCR, 60 Vbeta and 13 Jbeta primers were used. Clones were read by immunoSEQ multiplex PCR, and TCRdb kept only the in-frame ones, dropping some. The table records fewer than 50,000 clones, about 66% of them present only once. The chain uses TRBV5-4 and TRBJ1-5, with TRBD1 matching over 9 bases. Sequenced: PBMCs. The TCR originated in a man aged 45-65 years in good health and CMV-seropositive. This CDR3 reads CASSSQDGTGTNQPQHF. CDR3 DNA sequence: TGTGCCAGCAGCTCCCAAGATGGGACAGGGACCAATCAGCCCCAGCATTTT.